Presented here are 8 T cell receptor beta chains from one specimen sequenced in a study of blood T cell repertoires in COVID-19 (dated by TCRdb to about 2020). Preparation of the library involved the immunoSEQ multiplex PCR assay. This is the immuneACCESS table as TCRdb keeps it, with only in-frame sequences that have V and J called. A part of the clones is gone; compared with another copy, unresolved V genes explain less than half, and the rest is unexplained. The sample records about 310,000 clones, around nine tenths of which are singletons. The top ten clones comprise 1% of the sample. The sequencing sample was made of peripheral blood. The origin of the receptors is a man aged 50 to 60 with active or convalescent COVID-19.

The chain has TRBV30 and TRBJ1-1; 8 nucleotides agree with TRBD1. CDR3 length: 17 residues. CDR1 is GTSNPN, CDR2 SVGIG, per germline (reference sequence). With 0 bases clipped from V and 4 bases from J, the junction kept 13 bases outside the gene matches. CDR3 amino acids: CAWSVLRGRWGGTEAFF. DNA of the CDR3: TGTGCCTGGAGTGTACTCAGGGGGCGTTGGGGTGGCACTGAAGCTTTCTTT.

This chain connects TRBV4-1 to TRBJ2-5, with D tentatively TRBD2 (5 bases). Germline V gene lookup returns CDR1 MGHRA and CDR2 YSYEKL. Trimming removed 2 bases from V and 5 bases from J, with 9 bases in between. CDR3 length equals 13 residues. The CDR3 reads CASSQLAGETQYF. The CDR3 DNA is TGCGCCAGCAGCCAACTAGCCGGCGAGACCCAGTACTTC.

The V gene is TRBV19, the J gene TRBJ2-6; 10 nucleotides line up with TRBD1. CDR1 is LNHDA, CDR2 SQIVND, per germline (reference sequence). The CDR3 sequence is 17 residues long. J lost 0 bases, V lost 4 bases, and 3 bases had no gene match. The CDR3 loop is CASSTGTGVSGANVLTF. CDR3 bases: TGTGCCAGTAGTACCGGGACAGGGGTCTCTGGGGCCAACGTCCTGACTTTC.

The CDR3 DNA is TGTGCCACGCTCGCCGGGGGGGGTTTTCGGGAGCAGTACTTC. It is translated as CATLAGGGFREQYF. The V and J genes are TRBV6-5 and TRBJ2-7, with 8 nucleotides matching TRBD2. The CDR3 contains 14 residues. J was trimmed by 7 bases and V by 10 bases; bases with no gene match: 15. The germline CDR1 and CDR2 sequences are MNHEY and SVGAGI.

This chain uses TRBV4-1 with TRBJ1-4; TRBD1 is a possible D gene (6 bases). This CDR3 region has 17 residues. V was shortened by 1 base and J by 8 bases, with 20 bases between the two germline ends. Germline values: CDR1 MGHRA, CDR2 YSYEKL. CDR3 region: CASSQGELGAVREKLFF. In DNA, the CDR3 is TGCGCCAGCAGCCAAGGAGAGTTGGGGGCTGTGAGGGAAAAACTGTTTTTT.

The V gene is TRBV11-1, the J gene TRBJ1-1; no reliable D call. With 2 bases removed from V and 1 base from J, the gap between germline ends came to 5 bases. CDR3 length equals 13 residues. Germline CDR1 SGHAT, CDR2 FQDESV (reference sequence). The CDR3 DNA is TGTGCCAGCAGCTTACACAGGAACACTGAAGCTTTCTTT. Protein product: CASSLHRNTEAFF.

The count of this clone is one. This chain links TRBV27 with TRBJ2-3, with 9 nucleotides matching TRBD1. The CDR3 extends over 17 amino acids. CDR1 MNHEY and CDR2 SMNVEV come from the germline V gene (reference sequence). Trimming took 6 bases from V and 4 from J; bases not matched to a gene: 14. The CDR3 nucleotides are TGTGCCAGCAGCAACACTAAAGGACAGGGGTTTCCAGATACGCAGTATTTT. This translates into CASSNTKGQGFPDTQYF.

The rearrangement links TRBV11-3 to TRBJ2-1, with D possibly TRBD1 on 6 matching bases. Germline lookup yields CDR1 SGHNT and CDR2 YENEEA. Trimming pared 1 base from V and 6 bases from J, leaving 16 bases between. This CDR3 is built from 16 residues. For the CDR3, the DNA is TGTGCCAGCAGCTTAGTTCTGGCAGGGGATTCCAATGAGCAGTTCTTC. This sequence encodes CASSLVLAGDSNEQFF.